This T cell receptor beta chain was identified during a study of early T cells in non-severe SARS-CoV-2 infection. Overall study results and limits: Matching with VDJdb favored anti-spike CD8 responses (missing private and CD4 specificities).

This clonotype was observed a handful of times. Its antigen remains unidentified. CDR1 and CDR2 from the germline V gene are LGHNA and YNFKEQ. The CDR3 extends over 12 amino acids. The V and J ends lost 0 bases and 4 bases respectively, with 3 bases between them. The TCR library protocol attached unique molecular identifiers to the individual cDNA molecules. TCRdb processed the 5' RACE reads anew with MiXCR; each CDR3 protein has one entry. The sample comprises roughly 67,000 distinct CDR3 sequences, 12% of which are singletons, and over 1.5% rests with the top ten. This clonotype was obtained from an adult who was a healthcare worker with PCR-confirmed SARS-CoV-2 infection or an uninfected control (not recorded which). Sequences were obtained from whole blood. The V and J genes are TRBV4-2 and TRBJ1-2; the D is unclear. The CDR3 DNA follows: TGTGCCAGCAGCCAAGATGTCTATGGCTACACCTTC. This codes for CASSQDVYGYTF.